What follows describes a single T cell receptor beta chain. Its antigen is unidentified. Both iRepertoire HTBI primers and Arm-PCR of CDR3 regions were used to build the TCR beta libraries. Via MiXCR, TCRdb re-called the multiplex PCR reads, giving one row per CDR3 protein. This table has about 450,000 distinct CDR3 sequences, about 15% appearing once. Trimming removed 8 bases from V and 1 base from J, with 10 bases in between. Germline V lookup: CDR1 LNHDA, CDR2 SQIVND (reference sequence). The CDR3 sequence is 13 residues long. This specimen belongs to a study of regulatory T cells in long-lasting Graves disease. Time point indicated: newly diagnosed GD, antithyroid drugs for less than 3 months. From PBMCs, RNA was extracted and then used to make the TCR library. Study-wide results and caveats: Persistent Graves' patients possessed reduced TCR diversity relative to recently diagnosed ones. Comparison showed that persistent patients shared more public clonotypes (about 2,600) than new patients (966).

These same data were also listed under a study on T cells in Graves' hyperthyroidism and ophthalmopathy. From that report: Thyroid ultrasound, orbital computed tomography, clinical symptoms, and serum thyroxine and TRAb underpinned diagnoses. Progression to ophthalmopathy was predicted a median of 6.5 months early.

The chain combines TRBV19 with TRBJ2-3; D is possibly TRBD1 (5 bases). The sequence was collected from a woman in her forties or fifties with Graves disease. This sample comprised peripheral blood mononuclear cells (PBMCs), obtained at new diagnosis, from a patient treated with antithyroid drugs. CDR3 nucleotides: TGTGCCAGTCATCAAGGGGGCACAGATACGCAGTATTTT. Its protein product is CASHQGGTDTQYF. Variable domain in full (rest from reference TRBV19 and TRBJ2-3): DGGITQSPKYLFRKEGQNVTLSCEQNLNHDAMYWYRQDPGQGLRLIYYSQIVNDFQKGDIAEGYSVSREKKESFPLTVTSAQKNPTAFYLCASHQGGTDTQYFGPGTRLTVL.